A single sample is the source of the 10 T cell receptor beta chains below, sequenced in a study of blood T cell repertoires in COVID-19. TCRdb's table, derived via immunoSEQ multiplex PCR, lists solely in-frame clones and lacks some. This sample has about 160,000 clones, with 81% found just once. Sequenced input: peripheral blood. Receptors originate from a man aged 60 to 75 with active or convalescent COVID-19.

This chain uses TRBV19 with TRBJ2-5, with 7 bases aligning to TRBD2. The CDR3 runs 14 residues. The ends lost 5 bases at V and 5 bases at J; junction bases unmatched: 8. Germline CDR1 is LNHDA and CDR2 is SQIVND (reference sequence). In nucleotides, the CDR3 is TGTGCCAGTAGTTCCGCGGGAGAGTTTGAGACCCAGTACTTC. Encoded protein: CASSSAGEFETQYF.

The CDR3 sequence: CASSLLAVTGELFF. CDR3 nucleotides: TGTGCCAGCAGTTTGCTAGCTGTGACCGGGGAGCTGTTTTTT. This sequence joins TRBV27 and TRBJ2-2, with D maybe TRBD2 (5 bases). Germline assignment: CDR1 MNHEY and CDR2 SMNVEV (reference sequence). The CDR3 spans 14 residues. V dropped 3 bases and J dropped 5 bases, with 10 bases sitting between them.

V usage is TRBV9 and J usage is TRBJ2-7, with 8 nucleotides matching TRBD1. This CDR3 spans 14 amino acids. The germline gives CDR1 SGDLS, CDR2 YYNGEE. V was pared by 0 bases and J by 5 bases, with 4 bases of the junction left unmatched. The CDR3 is CASSVGGQGHEQYF. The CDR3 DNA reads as TGTGCCAGCAGCGTAGGAGGACAGGGCCACGAGCAGTACTTC.

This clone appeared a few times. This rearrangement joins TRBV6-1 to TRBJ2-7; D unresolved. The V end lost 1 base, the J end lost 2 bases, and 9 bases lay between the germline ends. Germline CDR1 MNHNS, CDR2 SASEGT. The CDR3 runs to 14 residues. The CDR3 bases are TGTGCCAGCAGTGAAGGGGCACGTACCTACGAGCAGTACTTC. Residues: CASSEGARTYEQYF.

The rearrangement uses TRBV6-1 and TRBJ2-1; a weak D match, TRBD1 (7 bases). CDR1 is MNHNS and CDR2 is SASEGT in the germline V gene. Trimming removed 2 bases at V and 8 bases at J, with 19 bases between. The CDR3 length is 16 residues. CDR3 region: CASSEKKAGGTHEQFF. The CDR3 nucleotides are TGTGCCAGCAGTGAAAAGAAGGCAGGGGGGACCCATGAGCAGTTCTTC.

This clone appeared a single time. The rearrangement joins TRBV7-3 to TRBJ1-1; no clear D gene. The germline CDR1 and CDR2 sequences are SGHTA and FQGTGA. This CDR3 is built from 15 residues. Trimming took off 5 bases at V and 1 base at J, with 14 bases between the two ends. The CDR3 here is CASSPRGVRNTEAFF. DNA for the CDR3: TGTGCCAGCAGCCCACGCGGCGTCAGGAACACTGAAGCTTTCTTT.

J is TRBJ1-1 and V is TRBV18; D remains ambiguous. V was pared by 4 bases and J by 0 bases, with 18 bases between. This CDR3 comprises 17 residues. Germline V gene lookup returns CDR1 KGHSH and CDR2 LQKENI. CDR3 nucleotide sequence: TGTGCCAGCTCACTCCCGGAGCAGATGATTATGAACACTGAAGCTTTCTTT. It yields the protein CASSLPEQMIMNTEAFF.

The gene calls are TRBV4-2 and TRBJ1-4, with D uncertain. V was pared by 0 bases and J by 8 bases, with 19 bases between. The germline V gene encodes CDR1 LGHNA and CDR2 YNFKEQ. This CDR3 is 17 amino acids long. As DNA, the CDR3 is TGTGCCAGCAGCCAAGAAGGGTATGGGAGAGTAGGCGAAAAACTGTTTTTT. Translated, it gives CASSQEGYGRVGEKLFF.

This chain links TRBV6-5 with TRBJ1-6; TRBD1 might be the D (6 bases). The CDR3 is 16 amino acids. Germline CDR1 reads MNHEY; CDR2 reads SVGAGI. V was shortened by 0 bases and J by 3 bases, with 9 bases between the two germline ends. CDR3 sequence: CASSYSGDNYNSPLHF. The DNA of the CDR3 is TGTGCCAGCAGTTACTCGGGGGACAACTATAATTCACCCCTCCACTTT.

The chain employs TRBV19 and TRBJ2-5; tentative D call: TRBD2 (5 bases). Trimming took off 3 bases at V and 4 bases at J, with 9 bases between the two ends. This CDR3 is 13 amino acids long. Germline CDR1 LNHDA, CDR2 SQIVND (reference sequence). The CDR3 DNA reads TGTGCCAGTAGTATGCTTGCGGGAGAGACCCAGTACTTC. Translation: CASSMLAGETQYF.